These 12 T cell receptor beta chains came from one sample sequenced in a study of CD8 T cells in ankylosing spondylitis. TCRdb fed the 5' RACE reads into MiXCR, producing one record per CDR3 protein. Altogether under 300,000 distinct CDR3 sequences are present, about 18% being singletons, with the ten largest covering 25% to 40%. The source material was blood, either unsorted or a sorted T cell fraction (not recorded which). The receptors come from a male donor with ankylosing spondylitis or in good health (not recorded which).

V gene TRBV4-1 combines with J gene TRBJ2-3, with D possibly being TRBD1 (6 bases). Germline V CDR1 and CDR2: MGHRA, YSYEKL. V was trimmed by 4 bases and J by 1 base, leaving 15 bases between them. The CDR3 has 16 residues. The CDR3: CASSPPQGIGTDTQYF. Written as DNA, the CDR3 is TGCGCCAGCAGCCCCCCACAGGGCATAGGCACAGATACGCAGTATTTT.

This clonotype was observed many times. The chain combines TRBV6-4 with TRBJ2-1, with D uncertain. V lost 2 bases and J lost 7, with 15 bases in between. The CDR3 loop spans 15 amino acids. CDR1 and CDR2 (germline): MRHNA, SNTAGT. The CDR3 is CASSDDTNTINEQFF. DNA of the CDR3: TGTGCCAGCAGTGACGATACAAATACAATAAATGAGCAGTTCTTC.

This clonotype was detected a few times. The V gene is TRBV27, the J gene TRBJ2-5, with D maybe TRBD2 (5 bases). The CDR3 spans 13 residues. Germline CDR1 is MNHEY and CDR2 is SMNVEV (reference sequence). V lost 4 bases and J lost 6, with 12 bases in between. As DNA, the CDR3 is TGTGCCAGCAGTTATGAGGGAGAGAAGACCCAGTACTTC. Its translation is CASSYEGEKTQYF.

The DNA of the CDR3 is TGCAGTGCCCCCGCCCAAGGGGTTAGGGAGCAGTACTTC. It specifies CSAPAQGVREQYF. The rearrangement links TRBV20-1 to TRBJ2-7, with TRBD1 as a possible D gene (5 bases). CDR3 length: 13 amino acids. The germline CDR1 and CDR2 sequences are DFQATT and SNEGSKA (reference sequence). Deletions cut 6 bases from V and 7 bases from J, with 19 bases between.

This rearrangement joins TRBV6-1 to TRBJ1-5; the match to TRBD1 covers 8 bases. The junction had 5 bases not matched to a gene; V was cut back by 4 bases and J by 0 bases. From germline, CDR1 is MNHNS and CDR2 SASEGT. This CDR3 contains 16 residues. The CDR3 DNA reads TGTGCCAGCAGTGGGCCGACAGGGGTTAGCAATCAGCCCCAGCATTTT. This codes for CASSGPTGVSNQPQHF.

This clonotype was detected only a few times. Here the CDR3 reads CASSLRGQGENNEQFF. CDR3 nucleotides: TGTGCCAGCAGTTTACGAGGACAGGGCGAAAACAATGAGCAGTTCTTC. The rearrangement uses TRBV28 and TRBJ2-1; 8 bases map to TRBD1. Germline V gives CDR1 MDHEN, CDR2 SYDVKM. The CDR3 is 16 amino acids. The J segment lost 5 bases and the V segment lost 2 bases, leaving 8 bases of the junction unmatched.

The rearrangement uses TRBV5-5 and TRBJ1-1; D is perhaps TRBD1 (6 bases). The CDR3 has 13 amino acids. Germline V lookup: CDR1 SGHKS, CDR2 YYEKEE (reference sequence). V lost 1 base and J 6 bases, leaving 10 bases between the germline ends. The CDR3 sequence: CASSLTGFAEAFF. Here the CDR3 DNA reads TGTGCCAGCAGCTTGACAGGGTTCGCTGAAGCTTTCTTT.

CDR3 region: CASSLSMFNEQFF. CDR3 nucleotide sequence: TGTGCCAGCAGCTTAAGCATGTTCAATGAGCAGTTCTTC. V usage is TRBV11-2 and J usage is TRBJ2-1; D remains unclear. This CDR3 has 13 residues. Germline CDR1 is SGHAT and CDR2 is FQNNGV. The V end was cut by 2 bases, the J end by 6 bases, with 8 bases between. Complete variable domain (other parts from reference TRBV11-2 and TRBJ2-1): EAGVAQSPRYKIIEKRQSVAFWCNPISGHATLYWYQQILGQGPKLLIQFQNNGVVDDSQLPKDRFSAERLKGVDSTLKIQPAKLEDSAVYLCASSLSMFNEQFFGPGTRLTVL.

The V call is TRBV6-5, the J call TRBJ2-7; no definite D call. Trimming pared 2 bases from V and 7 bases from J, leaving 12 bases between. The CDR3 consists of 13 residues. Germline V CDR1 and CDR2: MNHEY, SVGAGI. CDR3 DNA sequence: TGTGCCAGCAGTTACGGATCGGTTGGGGAGCAGTACTTC. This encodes CASSYGSVGEQYF.

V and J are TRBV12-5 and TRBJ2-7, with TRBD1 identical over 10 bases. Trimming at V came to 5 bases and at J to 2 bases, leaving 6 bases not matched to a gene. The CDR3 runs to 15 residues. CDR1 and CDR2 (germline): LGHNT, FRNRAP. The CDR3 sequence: CASGRAGQGTYEQYF. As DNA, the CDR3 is TGTGCTAGTGGTCGAGCGGGACAGGGGACCTACGAGCAGTACTTC.

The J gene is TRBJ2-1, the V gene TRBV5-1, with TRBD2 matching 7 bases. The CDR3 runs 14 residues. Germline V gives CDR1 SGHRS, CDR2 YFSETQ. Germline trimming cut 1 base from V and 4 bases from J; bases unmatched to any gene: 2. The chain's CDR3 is CASSLTSAYNEQFF. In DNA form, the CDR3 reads TGCGCCAGCAGCTTGACTAGCGCGTACAATGAGCAGTTCTTC.

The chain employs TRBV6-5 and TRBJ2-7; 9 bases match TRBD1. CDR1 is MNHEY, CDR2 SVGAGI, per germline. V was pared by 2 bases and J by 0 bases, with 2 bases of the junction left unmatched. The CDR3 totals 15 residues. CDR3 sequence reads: CASSYGTGFSYEQYF. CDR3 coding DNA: TGTGCCAGCAGTTACGGGACAGGGTTCTCCTACGAGCAGTACTTC.